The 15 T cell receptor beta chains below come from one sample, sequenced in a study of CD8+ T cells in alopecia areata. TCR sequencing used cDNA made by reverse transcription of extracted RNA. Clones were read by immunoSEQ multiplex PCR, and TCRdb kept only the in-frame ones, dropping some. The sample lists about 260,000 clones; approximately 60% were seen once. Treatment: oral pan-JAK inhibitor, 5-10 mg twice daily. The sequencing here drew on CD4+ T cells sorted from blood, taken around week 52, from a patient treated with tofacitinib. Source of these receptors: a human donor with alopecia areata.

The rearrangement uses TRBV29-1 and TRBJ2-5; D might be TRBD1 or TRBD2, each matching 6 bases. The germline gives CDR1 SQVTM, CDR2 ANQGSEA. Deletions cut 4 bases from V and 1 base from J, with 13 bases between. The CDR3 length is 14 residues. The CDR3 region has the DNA TGCAGCGTTGGGGCGTGGGGGGCCCAAGAGACCCAGTACTTC. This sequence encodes CSVGAWGAQETQYF.

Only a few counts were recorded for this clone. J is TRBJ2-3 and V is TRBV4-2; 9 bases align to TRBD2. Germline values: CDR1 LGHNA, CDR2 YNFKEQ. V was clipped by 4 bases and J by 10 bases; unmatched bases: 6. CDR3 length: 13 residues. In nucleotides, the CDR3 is TGTGCCAGCAGCCTAGCGGGGGACCACTCGCAGTATTTT. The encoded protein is CASSLAGDHSQYF.

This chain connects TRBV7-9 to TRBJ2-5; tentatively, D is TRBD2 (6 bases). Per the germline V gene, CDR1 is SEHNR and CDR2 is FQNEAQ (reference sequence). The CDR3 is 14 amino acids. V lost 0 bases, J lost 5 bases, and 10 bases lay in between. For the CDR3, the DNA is TGTGCCAGCAGCTTAGCCGCGGGGTTTGAGACCCAGTACTTC. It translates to CASSLAAGFETQYF.

In nucleotides, the CDR3 is TGTGCCACCAGCCCTAAGAACCCCCAACTAGCGGGGGCCCTTCAGGACGAGCAGTACTTC. This translates into CATSPKNPQLAGALQDEQYF. The chain combines TRBV15 with TRBJ2-7; 11 bases line up with TRBD2. Per the germline V gene, CDR1 is LNHNV and CDR2 is YYDKDF (reference sequence). The CDR3 sequence is 20 residues long. Trimming cost V 5 bases and J 5 bases; bases outside gene matches: 23.

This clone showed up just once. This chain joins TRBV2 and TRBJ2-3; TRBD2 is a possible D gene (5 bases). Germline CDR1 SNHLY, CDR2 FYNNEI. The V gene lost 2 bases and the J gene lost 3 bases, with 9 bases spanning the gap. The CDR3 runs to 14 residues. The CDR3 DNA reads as TGTGCCAGCAGTGAAACCCGAGGGACAGATACGCAGTATTTT. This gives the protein CASSETRGTDTQYF. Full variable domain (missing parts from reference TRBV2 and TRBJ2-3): EPEVTQTPSHQVTQMGQEVILRCVPISNHLYFYWYRQILGQKVEFLVSFYNNEISEKSEIFDDQFSVERPDGSNFTLKIRSTKLEDSAMYFCASSETRGTDTQYFGPGTRLTVL.

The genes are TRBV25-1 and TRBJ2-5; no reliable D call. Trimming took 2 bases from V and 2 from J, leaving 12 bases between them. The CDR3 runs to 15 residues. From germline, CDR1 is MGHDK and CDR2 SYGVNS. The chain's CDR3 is CASSEPAGLQETQYF. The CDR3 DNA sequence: TGTGCCAGCAGTGAACCGGCTGGGTTGCAAGAGACCCAGTACTTC.

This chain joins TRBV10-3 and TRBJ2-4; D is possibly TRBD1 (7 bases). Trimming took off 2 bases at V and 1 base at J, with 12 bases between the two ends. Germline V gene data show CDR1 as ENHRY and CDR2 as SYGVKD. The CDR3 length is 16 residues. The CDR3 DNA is TGTGCCATCAGTGAGGGGCCAGGGGGGGCCAAAAACATTCAGTACTTC. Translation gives CAISEGPGGAKNIQYF.

The CDR3 sequence is CASSRSGGLGDTQYF. CDR3 DNA sequence: TGTGCCAGCAGCCGTAGCGGGGGATTGGGAGATACGCAGTATTTT. The chain has TRBV5-4 and TRBJ2-3; TRBD2 agrees at 9 bases. The CDR3 covers 15 residues. The V gene end was trimmed by 4 bases and the J gene end by 5 bases; junction bases not matched to a gene: 8. Germline V gives CDR1 SGHNT, CDR2 YYREEE (reference sequence).

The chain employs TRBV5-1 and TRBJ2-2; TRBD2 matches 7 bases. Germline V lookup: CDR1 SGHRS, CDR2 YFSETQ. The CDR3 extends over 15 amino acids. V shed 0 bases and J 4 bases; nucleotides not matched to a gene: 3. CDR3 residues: CASSLASGTTGELFF. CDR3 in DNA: TGCGCCAGCAGCTTGGCAAGCGGGACCACCGGGGAGCTGTTTTTT.

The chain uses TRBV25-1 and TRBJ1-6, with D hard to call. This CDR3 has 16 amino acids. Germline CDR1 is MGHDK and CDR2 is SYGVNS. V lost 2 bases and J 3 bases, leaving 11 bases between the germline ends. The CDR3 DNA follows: TGTGCCAGCAGTGAAATAGATTGGGGCTATAATTCACCCCTCCACTTT. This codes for CASSEIDWGYNSPLHF.

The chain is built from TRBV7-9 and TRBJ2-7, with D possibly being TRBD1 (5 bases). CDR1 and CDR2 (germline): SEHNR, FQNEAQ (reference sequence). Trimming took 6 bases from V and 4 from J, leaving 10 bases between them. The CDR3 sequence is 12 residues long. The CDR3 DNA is TGTGCCAGCAGTAAGGGGCAATACGAGCAGTACTTC. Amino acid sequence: CASSKGQYEQYF.

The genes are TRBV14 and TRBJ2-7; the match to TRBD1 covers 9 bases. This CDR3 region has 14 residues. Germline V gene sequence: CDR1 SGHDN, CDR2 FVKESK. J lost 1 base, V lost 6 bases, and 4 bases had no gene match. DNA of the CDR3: TGTGCCAGCAGAATGGGGACAGGGTCCTACGAGCAGTACTTC. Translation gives CASRMGTGSYEQYF.

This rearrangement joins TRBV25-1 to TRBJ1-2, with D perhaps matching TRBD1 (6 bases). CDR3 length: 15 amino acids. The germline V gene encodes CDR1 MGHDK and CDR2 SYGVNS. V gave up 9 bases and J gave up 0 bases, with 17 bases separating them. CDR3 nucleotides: TGTGCCAGAAGACCGGGACAAACCACTAACTATGGCTACACCTTC. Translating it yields CARRPGQTTNYGYTF.

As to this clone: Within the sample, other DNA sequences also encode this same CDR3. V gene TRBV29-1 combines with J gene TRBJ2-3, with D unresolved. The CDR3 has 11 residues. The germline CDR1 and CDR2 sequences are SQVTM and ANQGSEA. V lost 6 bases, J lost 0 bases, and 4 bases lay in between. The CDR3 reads CSVASTDTQYF. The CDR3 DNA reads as TGCAGCGTAGCTAGCACAGATACGCAGTATTTT.

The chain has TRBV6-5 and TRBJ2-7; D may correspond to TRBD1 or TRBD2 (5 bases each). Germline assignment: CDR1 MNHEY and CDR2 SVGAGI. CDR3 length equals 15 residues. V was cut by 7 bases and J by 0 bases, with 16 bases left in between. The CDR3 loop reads CASNPGRMISYEQYF. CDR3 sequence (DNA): TGTGCCAGCAATCCGGGACGGATGATCTCCTACGAGCAGTACTTC.